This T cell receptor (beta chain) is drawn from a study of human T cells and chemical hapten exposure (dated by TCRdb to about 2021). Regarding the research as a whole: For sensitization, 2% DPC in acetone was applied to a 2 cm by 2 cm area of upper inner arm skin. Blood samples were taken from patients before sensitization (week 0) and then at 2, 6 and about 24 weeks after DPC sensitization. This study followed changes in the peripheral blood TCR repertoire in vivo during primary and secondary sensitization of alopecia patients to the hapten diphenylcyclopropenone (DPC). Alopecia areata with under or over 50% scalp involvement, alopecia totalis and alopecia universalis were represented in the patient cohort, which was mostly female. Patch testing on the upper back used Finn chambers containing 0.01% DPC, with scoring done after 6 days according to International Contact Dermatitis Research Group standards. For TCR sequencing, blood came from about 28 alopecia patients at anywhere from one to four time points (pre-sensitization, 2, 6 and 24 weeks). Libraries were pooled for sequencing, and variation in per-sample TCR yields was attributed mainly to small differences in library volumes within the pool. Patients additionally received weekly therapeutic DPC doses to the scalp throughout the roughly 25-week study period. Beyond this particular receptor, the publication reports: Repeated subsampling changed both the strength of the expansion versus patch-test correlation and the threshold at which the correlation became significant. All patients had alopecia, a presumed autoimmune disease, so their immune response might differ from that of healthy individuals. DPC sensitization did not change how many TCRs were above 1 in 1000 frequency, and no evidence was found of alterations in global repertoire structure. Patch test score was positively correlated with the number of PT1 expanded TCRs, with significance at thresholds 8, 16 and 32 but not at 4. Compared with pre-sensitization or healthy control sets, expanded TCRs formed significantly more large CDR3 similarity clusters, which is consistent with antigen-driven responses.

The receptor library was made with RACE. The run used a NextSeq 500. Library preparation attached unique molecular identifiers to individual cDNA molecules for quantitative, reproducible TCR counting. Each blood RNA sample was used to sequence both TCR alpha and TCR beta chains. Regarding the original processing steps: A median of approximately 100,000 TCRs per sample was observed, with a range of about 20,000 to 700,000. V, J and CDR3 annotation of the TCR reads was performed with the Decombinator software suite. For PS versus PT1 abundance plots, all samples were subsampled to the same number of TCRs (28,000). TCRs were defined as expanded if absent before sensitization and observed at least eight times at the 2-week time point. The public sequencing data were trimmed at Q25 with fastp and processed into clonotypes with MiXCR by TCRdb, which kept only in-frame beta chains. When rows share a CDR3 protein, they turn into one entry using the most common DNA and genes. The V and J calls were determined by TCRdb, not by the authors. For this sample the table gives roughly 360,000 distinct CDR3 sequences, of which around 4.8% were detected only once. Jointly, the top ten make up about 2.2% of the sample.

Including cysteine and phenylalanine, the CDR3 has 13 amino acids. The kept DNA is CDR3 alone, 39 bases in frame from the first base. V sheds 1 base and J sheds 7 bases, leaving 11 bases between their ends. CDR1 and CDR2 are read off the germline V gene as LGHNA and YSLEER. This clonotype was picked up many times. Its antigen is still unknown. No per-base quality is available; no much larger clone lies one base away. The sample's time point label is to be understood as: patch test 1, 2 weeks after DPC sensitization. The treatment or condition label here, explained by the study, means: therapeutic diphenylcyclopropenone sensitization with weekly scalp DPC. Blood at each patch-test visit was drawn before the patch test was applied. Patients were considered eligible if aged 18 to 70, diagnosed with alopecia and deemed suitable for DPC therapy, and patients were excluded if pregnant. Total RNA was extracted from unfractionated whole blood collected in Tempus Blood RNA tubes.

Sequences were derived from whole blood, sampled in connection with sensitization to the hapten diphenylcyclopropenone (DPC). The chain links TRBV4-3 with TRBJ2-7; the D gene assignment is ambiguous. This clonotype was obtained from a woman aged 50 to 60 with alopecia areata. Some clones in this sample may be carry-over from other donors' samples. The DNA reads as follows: TGCGCCAGCAGCCAAGCCCGGTTTTGGGAGCAGTACTTC. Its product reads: CASSQARFWEQYF.